The present T cell receptor beta chain was sequenced within a study of cytomegalovirus exposure and HLA in healthy donors. As regards this clone: Its antigen is as yet unknown.

Study-level results: A later analysis reportedly found that, within productive TCRs, an Asian-associated ancestry cluster had fewer N-insertions than the mean observed across the roughly 700 donors.

The CDR3 consists of 18 residues. Germline V lookup: CDR1 SGHNT, CDR2 YYREEE (reference sequence). With V trimmed by 4 bases and J by 0 bases, 9 bases remained unmatched. PCR primers comprised 60 Vbeta and 13 Jbeta primers. Data came from immunoSEQ multiplex PCR; TCRdb stores just in-frame clones and leaves some out. The sample includes nearly 110,000 clones, roughly 76% of them seen just once. Input material: PBMCs. This receptor was taken from a man between 18 and 35 years old in good health and CMV-seronegative. The chain combines TRBV5-4 with TRBJ2-6, with 8 bases that match TRBD1. The CDR3 coding sequence is TGTGCCAGCAGCCTGGACAGGGCCCCAACCTCTGGGGCCAACGTCCTGACTTTC. Amino acid sequence: CASSLDRAPTSGANVLTF.